A single sample is the source of the 21 T cell receptor beta chains below, sequenced in a study of cytomegalovirus exposure and HLA in healthy donors. 60 Vbeta and 13 Jbeta primers were used in PCR. TCRdb's table, derived via immunoSEQ multiplex PCR, lists solely in-frame clones and lacks some. The sample lists some 100,000 clones, roughly 75% occurring once. Input material: PBMCs. The receptors stem from a woman in her late teens or twenties in good health and CMV-seropositive.

The V call is TRBV19, the J call TRBJ2-5; D is uncertain. The CDR3 length is 14 residues. CDR1 is LNHDA, CDR2 SQIVND, per germline (reference sequence). Trimming shortened V by 8 bases and J by 0 bases, and 13 bases separated the two germline ends. Here the CDR3 reads CASSPLVHQETQYF. The CDR3 nucleotides read TGTGCCAGTTCCCCCTTAGTCCACCAAGAGACCCAGTACTTC.

This chain uses TRBV29-1 with TRBJ1-1; 7 positions agree with TRBD1. This CDR3 contains 12 residues. Trimming at V came to 7 bases and at J to 1 base, leaving 3 bases not matched to a gene. Per germline, CDR1 SQVTM and CDR2 ANQGSEA. The CDR3 coding sequence is TGCAGCGCGGGACAGACGAACACTGAAGCTTTCTTT. As protein: CSAGQTNTEAFF.

The J gene is TRBJ2-5, the V gene TRBV30; possibly TRBD1 for D (5 bases). This CDR3 spans 14 amino acids. Germline loops: CDR1 GTSNPN, CDR2 SVGIG (reference sequence). V was clipped by 6 bases and J by 11 bases, with 25 bases between them. CDR3 DNA sequence: TGTGCCTGTAATTTCGACAGCGTGTCGACGGTACAGTACTTC. It is translated as CACNFDSVSTVQYF.

This clone has a handful of counts. The gene calls are TRBV7-2 and TRBJ2-7; a possible D gene is TRBD2 (6 bases). Looked up from germline, CDR1 is SGHTA and CDR2 is FQGNSA. The CDR3 contains 12 residues. V shed 4 bases and J shed 13 bases, with 17 bases lying between them. CDR3: CASSYDVGRRYF. The CDR3 bases are TGTGCCAGCAGCTACGACGTGGGGAGGCGTTACTTC.

This clone occurred a few times. CDR3 nucleotide sequence: TGTGCCATCAGTGGGACGGGCGGGAGAGCCGAGCAGTACTTC. It yields the protein CAISGTGGRAEQYF. This chain joins TRBV10-3 and TRBJ2-7, with 7 bases lining up with TRBD2. Germline values: CDR1 ENHRY, CDR2 SYGVKD. Germline trimming cut 4 bases from V and 6 bases from J; bases unmatched to any gene: 9. CDR3 length equals 14 residues.

This clone was found a few times. The rearrangement joins TRBV6-6 to TRBJ1-4; the D gene is possibly TRBD1 (6 bases). V lost 5 bases, J lost 8 bases, and 6 bases lay in between. Germline CDR1 reads MNHNY; CDR2 reads SVGAGI (reference sequence). This CDR3 comprises 11 residues. This chain's CDR3 is CASSGQEKLFF. In DNA form, the CDR3 reads TGTGCCAGCAGTGGACAGGAAAAACTGTTTTTT.

J is TRBJ2-3 and V is TRBV30; possibly TRBD2 for D (6 bases). Germline V CDR1 and CDR2: GTSNPN, SVGIG (reference sequence). V was pared by 3 bases and J by 2 bases, with 15 bases between. This CDR3 comprises 15 residues. As DNA, the CDR3 is TGTGCCTGGAGCGGGAGTAGCGGACCCACAGATACGCAGTATTTT. It codes for CAWSGSSGPTDTQYF.

This sequence joins TRBV4-3 and TRBJ1-2; possibly TRBD1 for D (6 bases). CDR3 length: 17 amino acids. From germline, CDR1 is LGHNA and CDR2 YSLEER. Deletions cut 0 bases from V and 0 bases from J, with 14 bases between. CDR3 sequence (DNA): TGCGCCAGCAGCCAAGATGAGGGGACACTTTCTAACTATGGCTACACCTTC. Translation: CASSQDEGTLSNYGYTF.

The chain has TRBV18 and TRBJ2-2; 9 bases match TRBD2. Per the germline V gene, CDR1 is KGHSH and CDR2 is LQKENI. V lost 0 bases to trimming and J lost 7 bases; unmatched junction nucleotides: 6. CDR3 size: 16 residues. The CDR3 is CASSPPLAGAVGELFF. The CDR3 region has the DNA TGTGCCAGCTCACCACCCTTAGCGGGAGCGGTCGGGGAGCTGTTTTTT.

The rearrangement links TRBV30 to TRBJ1-5; possible D gene TRBD1, 6 bases. The CDR3 runs to 13 residues. Germline-derived CDR1 and CDR2 are GTSNPN and SVGIG (reference sequence). Trimming left V 1 base short and J 4 bases short, with 8 bases between. This CDR3 reads CAWSGTENQPQHF. Written as DNA, the CDR3 is TGTGCCTGGAGTGGGACAGAGAATCAGCCCCAGCATTTT.

This clone was seen a few times. V and J are TRBV6-5 and TRBJ1-1; D gene unclear. Per the germline V gene, CDR1 is MNHEY and CDR2 is SVGAGI. This CDR3 spans 11 amino acids. With 6 bases removed from V and 11 bases from J, the gap between germline ends came to 13 bases. The CDR3 region is CASRRGVRAFF. DNA for the CDR3: TGTGCCAGCAGACGGGGAGTGCGTGCTTTCTTT.

The chain employs TRBV6-5 and TRBJ2-3; D is possibly TRBD1 (6 bases). The V end lost 5 bases, the J end lost 2 bases, and 11 bases lay between the germline ends. The CDR3 extends over 14 amino acids. Germline lookup yields CDR1 MNHEY and CDR2 SVGAGI. CDR3 DNA: TGTGCCAGCAGTCCCCCGGGACACACAGATACGCAGTATTTT. Protein sequence: CASSPPGHTDTQYF.

The V and J genes are TRBV29-1 and TRBJ2-1, with D maybe TRBD2 (6 bases). The V and J ends lost 3 bases and 1 base respectively, with 7 bases between them. The V gene's germline CDR1 is SQVTM and CDR2 ANQGSEA. This CDR3 contains 13 residues. The CDR3 region is CSVDGGSYNEQFF. The CDR3 DNA follows: TGCAGCGTTGACGGGGGTTCCTACAATGAGCAGTTCTTC.

This clone was counted between two and nine times. The chain couples TRBV18 to TRBJ1-1, with D perhaps TRBD1 (5 bases). CDR3 length equals 15 residues. V lost 1 base and J 1 base, leaving 10 bases between the germline ends. Germline V lookup: CDR1 KGHSH, CDR2 LQKENI. The DNA for the CDR3 is TGTGCCAGCTCACCACGGCAGGGTGAGAACACTGAAGCTTTCTTT. Its protein product is CASSPRQGENTEAFF.

The V and J genes are TRBV19 and TRBJ2-1; 7 bases map to TRBD2. V was pared by 3 bases and J by 0 bases, with 2 bases of the junction left unmatched. This CDR3 has 15 amino acids. The germline V gene encodes CDR1 LNHDA and CDR2 SQIVND (reference sequence). In nucleotides, the CDR3 is TGTGCCAGTAGTATGGGCGGGAGCTCCTACAATGAGCAGTTCTTC. The encoded protein is CASSMGGSSYNEQFF. The full variable domain, in which reference TRBV19 and TRBJ2-1 provide the parts outside the CDR3, is DGGITQSPKYLFRKEGQNVTLSCEQNLNHDAMYWYRQDPGQGLRLIYYSQIVNDFQKGDIAEGYSVSREKKESFPLTVTSAQKNPTAFYLCASSMGGSSYNEQFFGPGTRLTVL.

V gene TRBV30 combines with J gene TRBJ1-2, with a tentative D call TRBD1 (5 bases). The CDR3 consists of 13 residues. Germline CDR1 GTSNPN, CDR2 SVGIG (reference sequence). V lost 3 bases, J lost 10 bases, and 18 bases lay in between. CDR3 sequence: CAWRGPRVLDYTF. The CDR3, as DNA: TGTGCCTGGAGGGGGCCTCGTGTTTTAGACTACACCTTC.

This clone is medium-sized (0.01 to 0.1%) by share. This sequence joins TRBV7-9 and TRBJ1-2, with TRBD1 matching over 8 bases. Germline V CDR1 and CDR2: SEHNR, FQNEAQ (reference sequence). Unmatched junction bases numbered 2, after V lost 4 bases and J lost 7 bases. The CDR3 has 12 amino acids. CDR3 DNA sequence: TGTGCCAGCAGCTCGGGACAGGCTGGCTACACCTTC. It translates to CASSSGQAGYTF.

The chain uses TRBV29-1 and TRBJ2-7; maybe TRBD1 (6 bases). V dropped 3 bases and J dropped 5 bases, with 11 bases sitting between them. This CDR3 is 12 amino acids long. In germline, CDR1 is SQVTM, CDR2 ANQGSEA. DNA of the CDR3: TGCAGCGTTGACCAGGGGAGCGACGAGCAGTACTTC. Translated, it gives CSVDQGSDEQYF.

The rearrangement joins TRBV21-1 to TRBJ2-7; the table's D call, TRBD2, has no DNA check behind it. TRBV21-1 is an annotated pseudogene. CDR3 length equals 18 residues. CDR3 residues: CASSNEVAWTSGRYEQYF. The CDR3 nucleotides are TGTGCCAGCAGCAACGAAGTAGCCTGGACTAGCGGCAGGTACGAGCAGTACTTC.

In DNA, the CDR3 is TGTGCCATCAGCCCCGGACTGTCTAGCACAGATACGCAGTATTTT. This codes for CAISPGLSSTDTQYF. The chain combines TRBV10-3 with TRBJ2-3, with a possible D match to TRBD2 (5 bases). Germline CDR1 ENHRY, CDR2 SYGVKD. The CDR3 contains 15 residues. V lost 6 bases and J 0 bases, leaving 13 bases between the germline ends.

V usage is TRBV10-2 and J usage is TRBJ1-2; D is perhaps TRBD1 (6 bases). Per the germline V gene, CDR1 is WSHSY and CDR2 is SAAADI. The CDR3 sequence is 12 residues long. The germline V and J ends were trimmed by 6 bases and 4 bases, with 9 bases remaining between them. The CDR3 sequence is CASRKDSYGYTF. As DNA, the CDR3 is TGCGCCAGCAGGAAGGACAGCTATGGCTACACCTTC.